These 12 T cell receptor beta chains came from one sample sequenced in a study of cytomegalovirus exposure and HLA in healthy donors. The table came from immunoSEQ multiplex PCR; TCRdb's copy has only in-frame clones and leaves some out. The repertoire holds about 130,000 clones, with approximately 90% as singletons. Material for sequencing was PBMCs. Receptors were obtained from a woman aged 30 to 39 in good health and CMV-seropositive.

This chain connects TRBV5-4 to TRBJ2-7, with 13 bases matching TRBD2. With V trimmed by 4 bases and J by 6 bases, 7 bases remained unmatched. CDR1 is SGHNT and CDR2 is YYREEE in the germline V gene (reference sequence). The CDR3 runs 15 residues. The CDR3 region is CASSTGTSGAGEQYF. CDR3 in DNA: TGTGCCAGCAGCACCGGGACTAGCGGGGCGGGCGAGCAGTACTTC.

This chain joins TRBV28 and TRBJ2-7; 8 nucleotides agree with TRBD2. The junction had 7 bases not matched to a gene; V was cut back by 7 bases and J by 2 bases. The CDR3 is 14 residues long. Per germline, CDR1 MDHEN and CDR2 SYDVKM. CDR3 nucleotide sequence: TGTGCCAGCATCCCTCTCGGGGGGGCCTACGAGCAGTACTTC. This codes for CASIPLGGAYEQYF.

The V and J genes are TRBV7-8 and TRBJ2-7; D possibly corresponds to TRBD2 (6 bases). The CDR3 has 15 residues. Germline-derived CDR1 and CDR2 are SGHVS and FQNEAQ. V gave up 5 bases and J gave up 3 bases, with 17 bases separating them. CDR3 protein: CASSIHRDSIYEQYF. CDR3 nucleotides: TGTGCCAGCAGCATACACCGGGACTCTATCTACGAGCAGTACTTC.

This chain connects TRBV19 to TRBJ1-5, with D uncertain. Looked up from germline, CDR1 is LNHDA and CDR2 is SQIVND (reference sequence). This CDR3 has 13 amino acids. V gave up 10 bases and J gave up 3 bases, with 13 bases separating them. CDR3 residues: CATAKANNQPQHF. The CDR3 region has the DNA TGTGCCACCGCTAAAGCTAACAATCAGCCCCAGCATTTT.

The CDR3: CASRRQGVTYNEQFF. The CDR3, as DNA: TGTGCCAGCAGAAGACAGGGGGTCACCTACAATGAGCAGTTCTTC. The V gene is TRBV27, the J gene TRBJ2-1, with 9 nucleotides matching TRBD1. Germline values: CDR1 MNHEY, CDR2 SMNVEV (reference sequence). The CDR3 spans 15 residues. The trim removed 6 bases at V and 2 bases at J, leaving 5 bases unmatched.

V is TRBV12-5 and J is TRBJ1-1, with D possibly being TRBD1 (5 bases). This CDR3 has 18 residues. V was shortened by 2 bases and J by 1 base, with 20 bases between the two germline ends. CDR1 LGHNT and CDR2 FRNRAP come from the germline V gene. The CDR3 here is CASGLPLTNIRENTEAFF. The CDR3 DNA follows: TGTGCTAGTGGTTTGCCACTAACAAACATCAGGGAGAACACTGAAGCTTTCTTT. Using reference TRBV12-5 and TRBJ1-1 for the parts outside the CDR3, the full variable domain is DARVTQTPRHKVTEMGQEVTMRCQPILGHNTVFWYRQTMMQGLELLAYFRNRAPLDDSGMPKDRFSAEMPDATLATLKIQPSEPRDSAVYFCASGLPLTNIRENTEAFFGQGTRLTVV.

The rearrangement links TRBV7-2 to TRBJ2-3; the match to TRBD2 covers 12 bases. The CDR3 is made up of 18 amino acids. Trimming took 4 bases from V and 3 from J; bases not matched to a gene: 11. Germline V gene data show CDR1 as SGHTA and CDR2 as FQGNSA. CDR3 DNA sequence: TGTGCCAGCAGCTCCCCTAGCGGGAGGGCCTTGTATACAGATACGCAGTATTTT. Encoded protein: CASSSPSGRALYTDTQYF.

The rearrangement links TRBV5-1 to TRBJ1-1; TRBD1 matches 7 bases. Germline V gene lookup returns CDR1 SGHRS and CDR2 YFSETQ. The J segment lost 5 bases and the V segment lost 0 bases, leaving 4 bases of the junction unmatched. This CDR3 region has 14 residues. The CDR3 loop reads CASSLAGTETEAFF. The CDR3 DNA sequence: TGCGCCAGCAGCTTGGCCGGGACAGAAACTGAAGCTTTCTTT. Filled out from reference TRBV5-1 and TRBJ1-1, the complete variable domain reads KAGVTQTPRYLIKTRGQQVTLSCSPISGHRSVSWYQQTPGQGLQFLFEYFSETQRNKGNFPGRFSGRQFSNSRSEMNVSTLELGDSALYLCASSLAGTETEAFFGQGTRLTVV.

The chain combines TRBV28 with TRBJ2-7; 14 nucleotides agree with TRBD2. CDR1 and CDR2 (germline): MDHEN, SYDVKM. V gave up 4 bases and J gave up 7 bases; unmatched junction bases: 12. This CDR3 region has 17 residues. CDR3 sequence (DNA): TGTGCCAGCAGTTCCTCGAGGGGACTAGCGGGGGCCTTTGAGCAGTACTTC. Translating gives CASSSSRGLAGAFEQYF.

V is TRBV27 and J is TRBJ1-4; D is unclear. V was shortened by 4 bases and J by 4 bases, with 10 bases between the two germline ends. The CDR3 runs 14 residues. Germline lookup yields CDR1 MNHEY and CDR2 SMNVEV (reference sequence). The CDR3 loop reads CASSSPYYNEKLFF. The CDR3 DNA is TGTGCCAGCAGTTCCCCTTACTATAATGAAAAACTGTTTTTT.

This chain uses TRBV10-3 with TRBJ2-1, with 10 bases identical to TRBD2. CDR3 length: 16 residues. V dropped 6 bases and J dropped 8; count of bases not matched to a gene: 13. Germline V CDR1 and CDR2: ENHRY, SYGVKD. This chain's CDR3 is CAISPHSGGGKDEQFF. The CDR3 DNA is TGTGCCATCAGCCCTCACAGCGGGGGGGGCAAGGATGAGCAGTTCTTC.

The chain joins TRBV5-1 to TRBJ2-7; D possibly matches TRBD1 or TRBD2 (6 bases each). The CDR3 is made up of 14 amino acids. Germline lookup yields CDR1 SGHRS and CDR2 YFSETQ. V lost 4 bases, J lost 4 bases, and 15 bases lay in between. CDR3 residues: CASSVGAGGYEQYF. The CDR3 coding sequence is TGCGCCAGCAGCGTGGGGGCCGGGGGTTACGAGCAGTACTTC.